This T cell receptor beta chain came from a study of blood T cell repertoires in COVID-19. Study in general: T cells, B-cell-depleted T cells, or PBMCs provided the cDNA or gDNA that served as material.

The CDR3 consists of 14 residues. Germline CDR1 reads MNHEY; CDR2 reads SVGAGI. V lost 6 bases, J lost 2 bases, and 13 bases lay in between. Authors' analysis steps: Estimation of nucleated cell counts relied on the amplification of reference gene primers. TCRdb's table, derived via immunoSEQ multiplex PCR, lists solely in-frame clones and lacks some. For V, J and clone size, that table is used; D and trimming come from the DNA. The data show 60,000 to 75,000 clones, around 80% seen once. Material: peripheral blood. The chain links TRBV6-5 to TRBJ2-5, with D tentatively TRBD1 (6 bases). This receptor was taken from a man in his sixties with active or convalescent COVID-19. For the CDR3, the DNA is TGTGCCAGCAGATTTAGGGGGAATCAAGAGACCCAGTACTTC. It yields the protein CASRFRGNQETQYF.